The clone carrying this T cell receptor beta chain turned up a few times. Germline lookup yields CDR1 MNHEY and CDR2 SVGAGI. This CDR3 spans 12 amino acids. Trimming cost V 8 bases and J 7 bases, with 15 bases left between them. This sample was included in a study of T cells in Graves' hyperthyroidism and ophthalmopathy. The TCR beta CDR3 regions underwent amplification using RNA transcripts as the source. The TCR CDR3 first-round RT-PCR relied on the HTBI primer set. TCRdb re-called the multiplex PCR reads with MiXCR, one entry per CDR3 protein. The sample lists approximately 600,000 distinct CDR3 sequences, roughly 15% occurring once.

Material for sequencing was blood. The receptor's source is a woman aged 30 to 39 with Graves' hyperthyroidism. The V and J genes are TRBV6-5 and TRBJ2-7; D is perhaps TRBD2 (5 bases). In DNA, the CDR3 is TGTGCCAGCGGTTGGAGGTCCCGGGAGCAGTACTTC. Translating gives CASGWRSREQYF.